This is a list of T cell receptor beta chains from one sample in a study of cytomegalovirus exposure and HLA in healthy donors. Generated by immunoSEQ multiplex PCR, the TCRdb table keeps only in-frame clones and is missing some. The profile shows 100,000 to 150,000 clones, 65% to 80% of them singletons. The sequenced sample consisted of PBMCs. All receptors derive from a woman aged 18-35 years in good health and CMV-seronegative. Both conserved end residues are part of each CDR3. D genes are given only for firm matches. For some rows the clone size is stated as once, few or many, or as a class when expanded; others skip it.

J gene: TRBJ1-1; clone size: .; CDR3 length: 13; D gene: .; V gene: TRBV19; CDR3 DNA: TGTGCCAGTAAGGGGAGGCGTAACACTGAAGCTTTCTTT; CDR3 protein: CASKGRRNTEAFF
J gene: TRBJ2-1; clone size: .; CDR3 length: 15; D gene: .; V gene: TRBV5-6; CDR3 DNA: TGTGCCAGCAGCTTGGTCGGGGTTGGAGGGGATGAGCAGTTCTTC; CDR3 protein: CASSLVGVGGDEQFF
J gene: TRBJ1-5; clone size: .; CDR3 length: 14; D gene: .; V gene: TRBV6-1; CDR3 DNA: TGTGCCAGCAGTGAAGGGAGGGGCAATCAGCCCCAGCATTTT; CDR3 protein: CASSEGRGNQPQHF
J gene: TRBJ2-7; clone size: .; CDR3 length: 11; D gene: .; V gene: TRBV20-1; CDR3 DNA: TGCAGTGCTAGCCAGGGGAAGGAGCAGTACTTC; CDR3 protein: CSASQGKEQYF
J gene: TRBJ1-2; clone size: few; CDR3 length: 13; D gene: TRBD1; V gene: TRBV5-1; CDR3 DNA: TGCGCCAGCAGTTCAGGGGGCGACGCTGGCTACACCTTC; CDR3 protein: CASSSGGDAGYTF
J gene: TRBJ2-1; clone size: .; CDR3 length: 13; D gene: .; V gene: TRBV6-1; CDR3 DNA: TGTGCCAGCAGTGATCCCCCGGGTCTCTCAGGGATCTTC; CDR3 protein: CASSDPPGLSGIF
J gene: TRBJ2-1; clone size: .; CDR3 length: 15; D gene: .; V gene: TRBV5-1; CDR3 DNA: TGCGCCAGCAGCTTGGGGTCTACAGTGGCCAATGAGCAGTTCTTC; CDR3 protein: CASSLGSTVANEQFF
J gene: TRBJ2-2; clone size: .; CDR3 length: 14; D gene: .; V gene: TRBV6-5; CDR3 DNA: TGTGCCAGCAGAGCGCAGTCGAACACCGGGGAGCTGTTTTTT; CDR3 protein: CASRAQSNTGELFF
J gene: TRBJ2-5; clone size: .; CDR3 length: 15; D gene: TRBD2; V gene: TRBV27; CDR3 DNA: TGTGCCAGCAGTTTATGGGGAGCGGGAGGGGAGACCCAGTACTTC; CDR3 protein: CASSLWGAGGETQYF
J gene: TRBJ2-1; clone size: .; CDR3 length: 18; D gene: TRBD1; V gene: TRBV27; CDR3 DNA: TGTGCCAGCAGTCCAGGCTTAGGGGGCGTTAGCTCCTACAATGAGCAGTTCTTC; CDR3 protein: CASSPGLGGVSSYNEQFF
J gene: TRBJ2-7; clone size: few; CDR3 length: 16; D gene: TRBD2; V gene: TRBV30; CDR3 DNA: TGTGCCTGGGGTCATTCCCTCACTAGCGGGAGACGCGAGCAGTACTTC; CDR3 protein: CAWGHSLTSGRREQYF
J gene: TRBJ2-7; clone size: .; CDR3 length: 15; D gene: TRBD1; V gene: TRBV7-2; CDR3 DNA: TGTGCCAGCAGCCGTGGGACAGGCCGGAGGTACGAGCAGTACTTC; CDR3 protein: CASSRGTGRRYEQYF
J gene: TRBJ1-2; clone size: .; CDR3 length: 13; D gene: .; V gene: TRBV18; CDR3 DNA: TGTGCCAGCTCACCGACGGCAGGGCGAGGCTACACCTTC; CDR3 protein: CASSPTAGRGYTF
J gene: TRBJ1-1; clone size: .; CDR3 length: 14; D gene: TRBD1; V gene: TRBV6-1; CDR3 DNA: TGTGCCAGCAGTAAGACAGGGTTGGGAACTGAAGCTTTCTTT; CDR3 protein: CASSKTGLGTEAFF
J gene: TRBJ2-7; clone size: .; CDR3 length: 12; D gene: .; V gene: TRBV10-3; CDR3 DNA: TGTGCCATCAGTGAGTTTAGCTACGAGCAGTACTTC; CDR3 protein: CAISEFSYEQYF
J gene: TRBJ1-1; clone size: .; CDR3 length: 16; D gene: .; V gene: TRBV4-1; CDR3 DNA: TGCGCCAGCAGCCAACAACAGGGAAACATGGACACTGAAGCTTTCTTT; CDR3 protein: CASSQQQGNMDTEAFF
J gene: TRBJ2-2; clone size: .; CDR3 length: 17; D gene: .; V gene: TRBV5-1; CDR3 DNA: TGCGACAGCAGCTTGGCAGGGGTTGCCAGGAACACCGGGGAGCTGTTTTTT; CDR3 protein: CDSSLAGVARNTGELFF
J gene: TRBJ1-4; clone size: .; CDR3 length: 14; D gene: TRBD1; V gene: TRBV6-5; CDR3 DNA: TGTGCCAGCAGTGACCGGGACAGGGGCGAAAAACTGTTTTTT; CDR3 protein: CASSDRDRGEKLFF
J gene: TRBJ2-3; clone size: .; CDR3 length: 15; D gene: TRBD1; V gene: TRBV7-9; CDR3 DNA: TGTGCCAACGACCCGACAGGGGAAGGGGCAGATACGCAGTATTTT; CDR3 protein: CANDPTGEGADTQYF
J gene: TRBJ1-5; clone size: .; CDR3 length: 13; D gene: .; V gene: TRBV2; CDR3 DNA: TGTGCCAGCAGTTTCTCTAGGAATCAGCCCCAGCATTTT; CDR3 protein: CASSFSRNQPQHF
J gene: TRBJ2-1; clone size: .; CDR3 length: 14; D gene: .; V gene: TRBV25-1; CDR3 DNA: TGTGCCAGCAGTGACGCGGGACTTAACAATGAGCAGTTCTTC; CDR3 protein: CASSDAGLNNEQFF
J gene: TRBJ2-1; clone size: few; CDR3 length: 15; D gene: TRBD2; V gene: TRBV6-5; CDR3 DNA: TGTGCCAGCATCGGACTAGCGGGGGAATACAATGAGCAGTTCTTC; CDR3 protein: CASIGLAGEYNEQFF
J gene: TRBJ1-1; clone size: once; CDR3 length: 16; D gene: .; V gene: TRBV2; CDR3 DNA: TGTGCCAGCAGGCCGGGATCGGCAGGCTCGAACACTGAAGCTTTCTTT; CDR3 protein: CASRPGSAGSNTEAFF
J gene: TRBJ1-2; clone size: .; CDR3 length: 13; D gene: .; V gene: TRBV7-2; CDR3 DNA: TGTGCCAGCAGCCTAGGTGGGGCGGGGGGCTACACCTTC; CDR3 protein: CASSLGGAGGYTF
J gene: TRBJ1-1; clone size: few; CDR3 length: 11; D gene: .; V gene: TRBV7-2; CDR3 DNA: TGTGCCAGCACGGGTAACACTGAAGCTTTCTTT; CDR3 protein: CASTGNTEAFF
J gene: TRBJ1-1; clone size: .; CDR3 length: 14; D gene: .; V gene: TRBV7-9; CDR3 DNA: TGTGCCAGCAGCGCCTTTAGGCAGGACACTGAAGCTTTCTTT; CDR3 protein: CASSAFRQDTEAFF
J gene: TRBJ2-1; clone size: .; CDR3 length: 15; D gene: TRBD2; V gene: TRBV5-1; CDR3 DNA: TGCGCCAGCAGCCAGGGAGCGGGACGTTACAATGAGCAGTTCTTC; CDR3 protein: CASSQGAGRYNEQFF
J gene: TRBJ2-3; clone size: .; CDR3 length: 18; D gene: .; V gene: TRBV16; CDR3 DNA: TGTGCCAGCAGCCAATCGGCCGGGACTCATCCTACCCCAGATACGCAGTATTTT; CDR3 protein: CASSQSAGTHPTPDTQYF
J gene: TRBJ2-3; clone size: .; CDR3 length: 16; D gene: .; V gene: TRBV1; CDR3 DNA: TGCACCAGCAGCCAACTCGCGGGATGGGGGACAGATACGCAGTATTTT; CDR3 protein: CTSSQLAGWGTDTQYF
J gene: TRBJ1-4; clone size: .; CDR3 length: 16; D gene: .; V gene: TRBV4-1; CDR3 DNA: TGCGCCAGCACCCAACAACCGGACACGATTAACGAAAAACTGTTTTTT; CDR3 protein: CASTQQPDTINEKLFF
J gene: TRBJ2-1; clone size: .; CDR3 length: 16; D gene: .; V gene: TRBV4-1; CDR3 DNA: TGCGCCAGCAGCCAAGTGTCGGGATACCCCTACAATGAGCAGTTCTTC; CDR3 protein: CASSQVSGYPYNEQFF
J gene: TRBJ1-2; clone size: .; CDR3 length: 16; D gene: .; V gene: TRBV7-6; CDR3 DNA: TGTGCCAGCAGCCCTCGATCCCGGCAGGGGAACTATGGCTACACCTTC; CDR3 protein: CASSPRSRQGNYGYTF
J gene: TRBJ2-7; clone size: few; CDR3 length: 15; D gene: .; V gene: TRBV15; CDR3 DNA: TGTGCCACCAGCAGCTCCCAGGTAATCCCGTACGAGCAGTACTTC; CDR3 protein: CATSSSQVIPYEQYF
J gene: TRBJ1-1; clone size: .; CDR3 length: 15; D gene: .; V gene: TRBV11-2; CDR3 DNA: TGTGCCAGCAGCTTGGCATTAACCCTGAACACTGAAGCTTTCTTT; CDR3 protein: CASSLALTLNTEAFF
J gene: TRBJ1-1; clone size: .; CDR3 length: 10; D gene: .; V gene: TRBV29-1; CDR3 DNA: TGCAGCATCTCGGGTGATGAAGCTTTCTTT; CDR3 protein: CSISGDEAFF
J gene: TRBJ1-1; clone size: .; CDR3 length: 14; D gene: TRBD1; V gene: TRBV25-1; CDR3 DNA: TGTGCCAGCAGGGGGGACAGGTGGGACACTGAAGCTTTCTTT; CDR3 protein: CASRGDRWDTEAFF
J gene: TRBJ1-4; clone size: .; CDR3 length: 13; D gene: .; V gene: TRBV4-1; CDR3 DNA: TGCGCCAGCAGCCAAGATAGGGAGGGCAAACTGTTTTTT; CDR3 protein: CASSQDREGKLFF
J gene: TRBJ1-2; clone size: .; CDR3 length: 13; D gene: TRBD1; V gene: TRBV7-9; CDR3 DNA: TGTGCCAGCAGCCGAGGACAGGCCTATGGCTACACCTTC; CDR3 protein: CASSRGQAYGYTF
J gene: TRBJ1-2; clone size: .; CDR3 length: 15; D gene: .; V gene: TRBV6-1; CDR3 DNA: TGTGCCAGCAGTGATCCCCGGGGGAGCGGGGATGGCTACACCTTC; CDR3 protein: CASSDPRGSGDGYTF
J gene: TRBJ2-1; clone size: .; CDR3 length: 15; D gene: TRBD1; V gene: TRBV5-1; CDR3 DNA: TGCGCCAGCAGCGTACGGGACAGTAGCTACAATGAGCAGTTCTTC; CDR3 protein: CASSVRDSSYNEQFF
J gene: TRBJ1-4; clone size: .; CDR3 length: 13; D gene: .; V gene: TRBV4-1; CDR3 DNA: TGCGCCAGCAGCCAACAGTCTAATGAAAAACTGTTTTTT; CDR3 protein: CASSQQSNEKLFF
J gene: TRBJ2-7; clone size: .; CDR3 length: 12; D gene: TRBD1; V gene: TRBV2; CDR3 DNA: TGTGCCAGCAGATCACAGGGGAGCGAGCAGTACTTC; CDR3 protein: CASRSQGSEQYF
J gene: TRBJ2-7; clone size: once; CDR3 length: 14; D gene: TRBD1; V gene: TRBV5-6; CDR3 DNA: TGTGCCAGCAGCCTTTTGACAGGGGGCGACGAGCAGTACTTC; CDR3 protein: CASSLLTGGDEQYF
J gene: TRBJ2-2; clone size: .; CDR3 length: 17; D gene: TRBD2; V gene: TRBV4-2; CDR3 DNA: TGTGCCAGCAGCCAACAAATAGCGGGAGCTTACACCGGGGAGCTGTTTTTT; CDR3 protein: CASSQQIAGAYTGELFF
J gene: TRBJ1-2; clone size: few; CDR3 length: 12; D gene: .; V gene: TRBV19; CDR3 DNA: TGTGCCAGTAGTGCCCGGGGGATGGGCTACACCTTC; CDR3 protein: CASSARGMGYTF
J gene: TRBJ1-5; clone size: few; CDR3 length: 14; D gene: TRBD1; V gene: TRBV27; CDR3 DNA: TGTGCCAGCAGTCCGACAGGGGGCTCGTGGGGCCAGCATTTT; CDR3 protein: CASSPTGGSWGQHF
J gene: TRBJ1-1; clone size: .; CDR3 length: 15; D gene: .; V gene: TRBV4-1; CDR3 DNA: TGCGCCAGCAGCCGACCCGGGAGTTGGGGCACTGAAGCTTTCTTT; CDR3 protein: CASSRPGSWGTEAFF
J gene: TRBJ1-3; clone size: .; CDR3 length: 13; D gene: .; V gene: TRBV27; CDR3 DNA: TGTGCCAGCAGTTTTTCTCGGGGAGGCACCATATATTTT; CDR3 protein: CASSFSRGGTIYF
J gene: TRBJ2-5; clone size: .; CDR3 length: 14; D gene: .; V gene: TRBV5-1; CDR3 DNA: TGCGCCAGCAGCTTAACGACAGGGAGGGAGACCCAGTACTTC; CDR3 protein: CASSLTTGRETQYF
J gene: TRBJ1-4; clone size: .; CDR3 length: 14; D gene: TRBD1; V gene: TRBV27; CDR3 DNA: TGTGCCAGCAGACGTGGGACAGTCCTTGAAAAACTGTTTTTT; CDR3 protein: CASRRGTVLEKLFF
J gene: TRBJ2-1; clone size: .; CDR3 length: 15; D gene: .; V gene: TRBV7-9; CDR3 DNA: TGTGCCAGCAGCTTAGCCTTAGCGGAAGGCGATGAGCAGTTCTTC; CDR3 protein: CASSLALAEGDEQFF
J gene: TRBJ1-1; clone size: once; CDR3 length: 13; D gene: .; V gene: TRBV30; CDR3 DNA: TGTGCCTCCCAAATTCGGAGTAACACTGAAGCTTTCTTT; CDR3 protein: CASQIRSNTEAFF
J gene: TRBJ2-6; clone size: .; CDR3 length: 17; D gene: TRBD2; V gene: TRBV5-4; CDR3 DNA: TGTGCCAGCAGCCCTACTAGCGGTGTCTCTGGGGCCAACGTCCTGACTTTC; CDR3 protein: CASSPTSGVSGANVLTF
J gene: TRBJ2-7; clone size: .; CDR3 length: 14; D gene: .; V gene: TRBV12-5; CDR3 DNA: TGTGCTAGTGGTTTACTCCTTCCCCAGGGGGAGCAGTACTTC; CDR3 protein: CASGLLLPQGEQYF